The T cell receptor beta chain under discussion was sequenced for a study of T cell repertoires in cytomegalovirus infection. TCRdb called the reads again in MiXCR, with one record for every CDR3 protein. The sample lists fewer than 350,000 distinct CDR3 sequences, roughly 15% occurring once. This CDR3 comprises 15 residues. The germline gives CDR1 SGHRS, CDR2 YFSETQ. Trimming removed 0 bases from V and 1 base from J, with 7 bases in between. Sequencing used PBMCs. The sequence derives from a human donor in good health (CMV status not recorded). Some clones in this sample may be carry-over from other donors' samples. The chain is built from TRBV5-1 and TRBJ2-2, with D unresolved. The DNA of the CDR3 is TGCGCCAGCAGCTTGGTCCCAGGGAACACCGGGGAGCTGTTTTTT. This codes for CASSLVPGNTGELFF. Full variable domain (missing parts from reference TRBV5-1 and TRBJ2-2): KAGVTQTPRYLIKTRGQQVTLSCSPISGHRSVSWYQQTPGQGLQFLFEYFSETQRNKGNFPGRFSGRQFSNSRSEMNVSTLELGDSALYLCASSLVPGNTGELFFGEGSRLTVL.